This T cell receptor (beta chain) was identified in a study of blood T cell repertoires in COVID-19. Overall study: Italy, Spain and the United States were the sources of the convalescent and acute COVID-19 samples. The analysed material was cDNA or gDNA that came from T cells, B-cell-depleted T cells, or PBMCs.

This CDR3 has 12 amino acids. V dropped 3 bases and J dropped 9 bases, with 12 bases sitting between them. Original methodology: Estimation of nucleated cell counts was performed using reference gene primer amplification. TCRdb keeps only in-frame clones here, not all; method: immunoSEQ multiplex PCR. Clonal size and the V and J genes are those of that table, whereas D and trimming came from the DNA. This sample carries fewer than 250,000 clones, 86% of them seen once, and the ten largest clones take 1.6%. The TCR was taken from a woman aged 55-75 years who had recovered from COVID-19. Material: peripheral blood. The chain carries TRBV12-3 or TRBV12-4 and TRBJ2-7; tentative D call: TRBD1 (5 bases). As DNA, the CDR3 is TGTGCCAGCAGTTTGCAGGGCCCCCCGCAGTACTTC. Its protein is CASSLQGPPQYF.